This is a list of T cell receptor beta chains from one sample in a study of blood T cell repertoires in COVID-19. Only in-frame clones appear in the TCRdb table, and some are missing; sequencing was by immunoSEQ multiplex PCR. The profile shows fewer than 600,000 clones, 75% to 90% of them singletons. Sequences were obtained from peripheral blood. The receptors originated from a man younger than 30 with COVID-19, enrolled during active disease. CDR3s include the opening cysteine and the closing phenylalanine or tryptophan. Fields, in order: CDR3 length, J gene, V gene, CDR3 protein.

>16|TRBJ2-2|TRBV15
CATSRDSQGGTGELFF
>13|TRBJ2-5|TRBV10-3
CAIMGQSRETQYF
>14|TRBJ1-2|TRBV9
CASSVETGDVGYTF
>16|TRBJ2-7|TRBV18
CASSADRAHQSYEQYF
>13|TRBJ2-5|TRBV7-2
CASSFGGRGTQYF
>11|TRBJ2-5|TRBV19
CASTGEETQYF
>13|TRBJ2-1|TRBV19
CASSSGRVNEQFF
>14|TRBJ1-5|TRBV6-5
CASSYTGQGQPQHF
>14|TRBJ2-1|TRBV2
CASRDWSSYNEQFF
>13|TRBJ2-1|TRBV27
CASSLFIADEQFF
>13|TRBJ2-7|TRBV25-1
CASTPGDYYEQYF
>13|TRBJ2-6|TRBV18
CASSPVNANVLTF
>13|TRBJ1-1|TRBV6-5
CASKTGLNTEAFF
>16|TRBJ2-5|TRBV4-2
CASSQDGTSGRETQYF
>13|TRBJ2-7|TRBV2
CASLRAPSYEQYF
>15|TRBJ2-5|TRBV13
CASSSPGQHQETQYF
>14|TRBJ2-1|TRBV27
CASSQTRGGNEQFF
>14|TRBJ2-1|TRBV19
CASSRGLGRNEQFF
>15|TRBJ2-3|TRBV19
CASSRDIISTDTQYF
>16|TRBJ2-1|TRBV27
CASSLSGTSSYNEQFF
>15|TRBJ2-1|TRBV29-1
CSWTRTSGRGSEQFF
>13|TRBJ2-1|TRBV28
CASSVTGFHEQFF
>17|TRBJ1-2|TRBV4-2
CASSQDPGGAANYGYTF
>14|TRBJ1-6|TRBV3-1/TRBV3-2
CASGPGHRSSPLHF
>16|TRBJ2-2|TRBV4-2
CASSQGAGEELRELFF
>19|TRBJ2-1|TRBV7-9
CASSLAIVGGPNPYNEQFF
>14|TRBJ2-7|TRBV7-9
CVSSLRARGGEQYF
>12|TRBJ2-7|TRBV3-1/TRBV3-2
CASSQAAYEQYF
>14|TRBJ1-5|TRBV19
CASSPGGSNQPQHF